The 6 T cell receptor beta chains below all came from one sample that was sequenced in a study of T cells in Graves' hyperthyroidism and ophthalmopathy. There were TCR beta CDR3 regions amplified from RNA transcripts. TCR CDR3 regions were first amplified by RT-PCR with HTBI primers. TCRdb used MiXCR to reprocess the multiplex PCR reads, holding one entry per CDR3 protein. The table shows hundreds of thousands of distinct CDR3 sequences, with more than 12% occurring only once. The material sequenced was blood. The receptors derive from a woman aged 50 to 65 with Graves' ophthalmopathy.

The chain employs TRBV4-2 and TRBJ2-5; TRBD2 matches 11 bases. Germline lookup yields CDR1 LGHNA and CDR2 YNFKEQ. Trimming cost V 2 bases and J 5 bases; bases outside gene matches: 10. The CDR3 is 17 amino acids. CDR3 sequence (DNA): TGTGCCAGCAGCCAATTTGAACTAGCGGGAGTCGGGGAGACCCAGTACTTC. It is translated as CASSQFELAGVGETQYF.

At least ten counts were recorded for this clonotype. The chain uses TRBV28 and TRBJ1-6; TRBD1 matches 10 bases. This CDR3 is 16 amino acids long. Germline values: CDR1 MDHEN, CDR2 SYDVKM. The V segment lost 6 bases and the J segment 7 bases; nucleotides outside the gene matches: 9. CDR3 sequence (DNA): TGTGCCAGCAGGTCACAGGGACAGGGGTTCAATTCACCCCTCCACTTT. This sequence encodes CASRSQGQGFNSPLHF.

This clonotype was seen ten or more times. The J gene is TRBJ1-6, the V gene TRBV7-2, with TRBD1 matching 8 bases. Germline assignment: CDR1 SGHTA and CDR2 FQGNSA. J was trimmed by 7 bases and V by 0 bases; bases with no gene match: 5. This CDR3 has 16 amino acids. CDR3 bases: TGTGCCAGCAGCTTAGCGGGGACAGGCATCAATTCACCCCTCCACTTT. The encoded protein is CASSLAGTGINSPLHF.

The V and J genes are TRBV3-1 and TRBJ1-5, with a tentative D call TRBD1 (5 bases). In germline, CDR1 is LGHDT, CDR2 YNNKEL (reference sequence). The CDR3 is 16 amino acids. The V end was cut by 6 bases, the J end by 4 bases, with 19 bases between. CDR3 in DNA: TGTGCCAGCAGTCTCCGAGGGGAGTTCCCGAATCAGCCCCAGCATTTT. This codes for CASSLRGEFPNQPQHF. The full variable domain, its missing parts supplied by reference TRBV3-1 and TRBJ1-5, is DTAVSQTPKYLVTQMGNDKSIKCEQNLGHDTMYWYKQDSKKFLKIMFSYNNKELIINETVPNRFSPKSPDKAHLNLHINSLELGDSAVYFCASSLRGEFPNQPQHFGDGTRLSIL.

This clonotype was observed a handful of times. The CDR3 DNA sequence: TGCAGTTCCAAGAGTAACAGGGTGTACGAGCAGTACTTC. Amino acid sequence: CSSKSNRVYEQYF. The rearrangement links TRBV20-1 to TRBJ2-7, with D possibly being TRBD1 (6 bases). The CDR3 has 13 amino acids. Germline CDR1 and CDR2: DFQATT and SNEGSKA (reference sequence). V lost 8 bases and J 4 bases, leaving 18 bases between the germline ends.

About this clonotype: It may be a read error: a sequence one base away is much more abundant. J is TRBJ2-7 and V is TRBV20-1, with 8 bases aligning to TRBD2. The CDR3 runs 14 residues. After removal of 2 bases from V and 0 bases from J, the junction contained 3 bases not matched to a gene. Per the germline V gene, CDR1 is DFQATT and CDR2 is SNEGSKA (reference sequence). The CDR3 DNA reads as TGCAGTGCTAGAACGCTAGCGGGCTCCTACGAGCAGTACTTC. This codes for CSARTLAGSYEQYF.